This T cell receptor beta chain appears in the sequencing data of a study of blood T cell repertoires in COVID-19. As for the study in general: From T cells, B-cell-depleted T cells, or PBMCs came the material, which was cDNA or gDNA.

Germline V gene lookup returns CDR1 MDHEN and CDR2 SYDVKM. The CDR3 covers 13 residues. The V gene lost 6 bases and the J gene lost 3 bases, with 12 bases spanning the gap. Methods used by the authors: Reference gene primer amplification yielded estimated nucleated cell counts. TCRdb keeps only in-frame clones here, not all; method: immunoSEQ multiplex PCR. For V, J and clone size, that table is used; D and trimming come from the DNA. Altogether 200,000 to 300,000 clones are present, approximately 86% being singletons, with the ten largest covering less than 6.5%. The origin of this receptor is a human donor in a cohort sampled during active COVID-19. This chain links TRBV28 with TRBJ2-7; a weak D match, TRBD1 (6 bases). Sequenced input: peripheral blood. The CDR3 sequence is CASRRTALYEQYF. DNA for the CDR3: TGTGCCAGCAGGAGGACAGCACTCTACGAGCAGTACTTC.